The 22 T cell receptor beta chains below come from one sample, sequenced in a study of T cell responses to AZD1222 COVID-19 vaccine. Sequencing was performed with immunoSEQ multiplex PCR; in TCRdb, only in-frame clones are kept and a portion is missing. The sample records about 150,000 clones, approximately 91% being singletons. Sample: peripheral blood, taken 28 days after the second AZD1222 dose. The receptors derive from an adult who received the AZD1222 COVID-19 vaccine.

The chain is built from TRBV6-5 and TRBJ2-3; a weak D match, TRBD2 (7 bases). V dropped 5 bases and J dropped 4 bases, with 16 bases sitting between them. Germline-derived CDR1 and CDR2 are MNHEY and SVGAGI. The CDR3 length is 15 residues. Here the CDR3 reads CASSPDGGQADTQYF. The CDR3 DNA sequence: TGTGCCAGCAGTCCAGACGGGGGGCAGGCAGATACGCAGTATTTT.

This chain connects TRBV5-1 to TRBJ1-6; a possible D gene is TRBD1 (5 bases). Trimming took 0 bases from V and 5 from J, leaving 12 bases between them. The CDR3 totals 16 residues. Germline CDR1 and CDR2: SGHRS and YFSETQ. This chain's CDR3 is CASSLVRDSNNSPLHF. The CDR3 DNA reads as TGCGCCAGCAGCTTGGTTAGAGACAGTAATAATTCACCCCTCCACTTT.

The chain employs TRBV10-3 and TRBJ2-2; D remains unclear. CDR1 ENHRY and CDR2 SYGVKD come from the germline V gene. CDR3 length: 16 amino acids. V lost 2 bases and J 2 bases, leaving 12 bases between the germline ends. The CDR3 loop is CAISEPPGQNTGELFF. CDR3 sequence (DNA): TGTGCCATCAGTGAGCCCCCGGGCCAAAACACCGGGGAGCTGTTTTTT.

CDR3 nucleotides: TGTGCCAGCAGTTACCGCGGGCGGAGGGAGGGCTACACCTTC. Translated: CASSYRGRREGYTF. The chain uses TRBV6-2 or TRBV6-3 and TRBJ1-2; D is unclear. Trimming left V 2 bases short and J 8 bases short, with 15 bases between. This CDR3 is built from 14 residues. Germline CDR1 is MNHEY and CDR2 is SVGEGT.

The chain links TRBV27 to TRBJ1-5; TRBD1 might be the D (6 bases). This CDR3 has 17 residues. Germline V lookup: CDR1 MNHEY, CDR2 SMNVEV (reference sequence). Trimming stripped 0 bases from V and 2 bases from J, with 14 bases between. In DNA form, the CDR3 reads TGTGCCAGCAGTTTATCGAGGGGGGGCACCGGCAATCAGCCCCAGCATTTT. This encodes CASSLSRGGTGNQPQHF.

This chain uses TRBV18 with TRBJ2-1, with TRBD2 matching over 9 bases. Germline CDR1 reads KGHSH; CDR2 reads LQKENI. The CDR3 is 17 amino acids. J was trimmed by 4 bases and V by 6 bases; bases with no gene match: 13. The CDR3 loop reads CASSSPSSGDRYNEQFF. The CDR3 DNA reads TGTGCCAGCTCGTCGCCGTCTAGCGGGGACCGATACAATGAGCAGTTCTTC.

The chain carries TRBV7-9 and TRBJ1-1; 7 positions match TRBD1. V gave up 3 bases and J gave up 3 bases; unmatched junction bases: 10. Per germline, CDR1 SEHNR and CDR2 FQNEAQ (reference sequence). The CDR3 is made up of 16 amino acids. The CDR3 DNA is TGTGCCAGCAGCTTTGGCCACAGGGGCGGGGACACTGAAGCTTTCTTT. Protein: CASSFGHRGGDTEAFF. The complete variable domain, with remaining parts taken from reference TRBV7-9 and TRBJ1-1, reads DTGVSQNPRHKITKRGQNVTFRCDPISEHNRLYWYRQTLGQGPEFLTYFQNEAQLEKSRLLSDRFSAERPKGSFSTLEIQRTEQGDSAMYLCASSFGHRGGDTEAFFGQGTRLTVV.

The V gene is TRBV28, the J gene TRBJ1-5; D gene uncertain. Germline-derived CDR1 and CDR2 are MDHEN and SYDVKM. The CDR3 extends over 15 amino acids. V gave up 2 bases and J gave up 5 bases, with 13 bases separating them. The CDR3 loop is CASSLRMAGYQPQHF. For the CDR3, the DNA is TGTGCCAGCAGTTTACGGATGGCAGGCTATCAGCCCCAGCATTTT.

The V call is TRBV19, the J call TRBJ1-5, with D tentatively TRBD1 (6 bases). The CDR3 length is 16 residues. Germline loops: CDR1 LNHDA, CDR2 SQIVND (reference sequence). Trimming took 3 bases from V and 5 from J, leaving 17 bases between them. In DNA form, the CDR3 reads TGTGCCAGTAGTATTTCTTGGGGGCAGACTTATCAGCCCCAGCATTTT. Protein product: CASSISWGQTYQPQHF.

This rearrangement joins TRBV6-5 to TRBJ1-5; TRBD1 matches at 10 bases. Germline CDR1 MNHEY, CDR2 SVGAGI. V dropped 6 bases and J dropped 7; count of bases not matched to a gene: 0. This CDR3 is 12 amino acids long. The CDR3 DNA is TGTGCCAGCAGGACAGGGGGCCAGCCCCAGCATTTT. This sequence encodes CASRTGGQPQHF.

The CDR3 region is CASRRQGGVAFF. In DNA, the CDR3 is TGTGCCAGTAGACGGCAGGGGGGTGTTGCTTTCTTT. The V call is TRBV19, the J call TRBJ1-1; 7 bases line up with TRBD1. This CDR3 region has 12 residues. In germline, CDR1 is LNHDA, CDR2 SQIVND (reference sequence). The junction had 9 bases not matched to a gene; V was cut back by 6 bases and J by 11 bases. Variable domain in full (rest from reference TRBV19 and TRBJ1-1): DGGITQSPKYLFRKEGQNVTLSCEQNLNHDAMYWYRQDPGQGLRLIYYSQIVNDFQKGDIAEGYSVSREKKESFPLTVTSAQKNPTAFYLCASRRQGGVAFFGQGTRLTVV.

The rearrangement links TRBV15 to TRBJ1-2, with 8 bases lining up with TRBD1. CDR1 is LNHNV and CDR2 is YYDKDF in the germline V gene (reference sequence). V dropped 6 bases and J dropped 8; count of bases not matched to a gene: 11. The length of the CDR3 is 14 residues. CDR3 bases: TGTGCCACCAGAAGGTCAGGGGGCCCGTGGGGCTACACCTTC. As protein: CATRRSGGPWGYTF.

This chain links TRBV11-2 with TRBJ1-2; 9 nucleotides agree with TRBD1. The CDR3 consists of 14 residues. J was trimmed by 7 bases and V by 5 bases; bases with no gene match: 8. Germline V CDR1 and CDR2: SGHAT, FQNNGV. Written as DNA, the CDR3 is TGTGCCAGCAGCAAAACCGGGACAGGGATTGGCTACACCTTC. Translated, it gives CASSKTGTGIGYTF.

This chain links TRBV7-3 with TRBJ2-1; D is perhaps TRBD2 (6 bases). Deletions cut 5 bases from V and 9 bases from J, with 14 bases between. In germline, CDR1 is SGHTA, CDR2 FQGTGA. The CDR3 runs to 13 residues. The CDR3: CASSLSTRGEQFF. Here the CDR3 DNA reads TGTGCCAGCAGCCTATCGACTAGAGGTGAGCAGTTCTTC.

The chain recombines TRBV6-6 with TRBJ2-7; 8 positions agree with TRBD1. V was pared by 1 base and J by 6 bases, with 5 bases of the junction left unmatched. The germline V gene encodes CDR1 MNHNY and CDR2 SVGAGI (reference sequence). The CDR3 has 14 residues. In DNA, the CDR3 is TGTGCCAGCAGTTACTGGGGAACAGGGGGCGAGCAGTACTTC. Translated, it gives CASSYWGTGGEQYF.

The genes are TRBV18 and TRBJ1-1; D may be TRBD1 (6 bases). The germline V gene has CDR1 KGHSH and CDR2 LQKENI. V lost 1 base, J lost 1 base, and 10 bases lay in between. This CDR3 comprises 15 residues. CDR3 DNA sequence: TGTGCCAGCTCACCACAACAGGGACAGAACACTGAAGCTTTCTTT. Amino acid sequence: CASSPQQGQNTEAFF.

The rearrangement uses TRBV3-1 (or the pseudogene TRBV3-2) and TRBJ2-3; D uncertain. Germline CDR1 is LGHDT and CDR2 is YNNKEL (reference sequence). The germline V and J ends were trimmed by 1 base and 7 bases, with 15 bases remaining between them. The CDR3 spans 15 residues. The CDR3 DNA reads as TGTGCCAGCAGCCAAGGTGCGTCGGTAGGGAATACGCAGTATTTT. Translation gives CASSQGASVGNTQYF.

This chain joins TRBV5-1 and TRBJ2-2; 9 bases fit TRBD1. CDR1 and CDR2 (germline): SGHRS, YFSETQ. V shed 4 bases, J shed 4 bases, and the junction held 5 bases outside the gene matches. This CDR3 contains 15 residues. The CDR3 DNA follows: TGCGCCAGCAGCCCAGGGACAGGGATCACCGGGGAGCTGTTTTTT. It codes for CASSPGTGITGELFF.

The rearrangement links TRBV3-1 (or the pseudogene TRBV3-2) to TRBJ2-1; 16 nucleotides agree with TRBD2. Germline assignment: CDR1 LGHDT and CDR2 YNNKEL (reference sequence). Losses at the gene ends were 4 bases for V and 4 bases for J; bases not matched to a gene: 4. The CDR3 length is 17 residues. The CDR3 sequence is CASSPGLAGGFYNEQFF. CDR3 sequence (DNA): TGTGCCAGCAGCCCGGGACTAGCGGGAGGGTTTTACAATGAGCAGTTCTTC.

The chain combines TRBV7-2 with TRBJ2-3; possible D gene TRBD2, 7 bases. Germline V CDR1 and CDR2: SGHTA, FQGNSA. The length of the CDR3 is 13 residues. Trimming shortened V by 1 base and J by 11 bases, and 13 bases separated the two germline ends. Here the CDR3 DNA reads TGTGCCAGCAGCTTAGGAGGGGGGGAAAAGCAGTATTTT. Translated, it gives CASSLGGGEKQYF.

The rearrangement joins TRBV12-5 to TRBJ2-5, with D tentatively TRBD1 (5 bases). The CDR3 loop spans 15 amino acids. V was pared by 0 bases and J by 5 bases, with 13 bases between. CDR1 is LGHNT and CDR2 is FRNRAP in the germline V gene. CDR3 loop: CASGLVSRVGETQYF. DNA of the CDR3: TGTGCTAGTGGTTTGGTCTCCAGGGTTGGGGAGACCCAGTACTTC. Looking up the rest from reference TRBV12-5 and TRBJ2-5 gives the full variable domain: DARVTQTPRHKVTEMGQEVTMRCQPILGHNTVFWYRQTMMQGLELLAYFRNRAPLDDSGMPKDRFSAEMPDATLATLKIQPSEPRDSAVYFCASGLVSRVGETQYFGPGTRLLVL.

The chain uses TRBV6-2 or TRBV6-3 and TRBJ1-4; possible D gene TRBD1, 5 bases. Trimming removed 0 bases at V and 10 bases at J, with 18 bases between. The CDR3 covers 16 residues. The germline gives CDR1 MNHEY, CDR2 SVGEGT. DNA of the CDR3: TGTGCCAGCAGTTACTCCGGTTCTAGTGGGAGGGGAAAACTGTTTTTT. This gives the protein CASSYSGSSGRGKLFF.